The clone carrying this TCR beta chain appeared a few times. The data are from a study of control samples from healthy donors and cancer patients. This CDR3 region has 15 residues. Germline CDR1 reads LGHNT; CDR2 reads FRNRAP. V was pared by 4 bases and J by 6 bases, with 19 bases between. This table comes from immunoSEQ multiplex PCR, and its TCRdb copy is limited to in-frame clones, with some not included. The sample contains approximately 86,000 clones, 85% of which appear only once. Source material: blood. The TCR sequence derives from a woman aged 35 to 49 in good health. The genes are TRBV12-5 and TRBJ2-7; no reliable D call. The CDR3 DNA reads TGTGCTAGTGGTTCCCAGCTGGGAATTTCGCGCGAGCAGTACTTC. It encodes CASGSQLGISREQYF.